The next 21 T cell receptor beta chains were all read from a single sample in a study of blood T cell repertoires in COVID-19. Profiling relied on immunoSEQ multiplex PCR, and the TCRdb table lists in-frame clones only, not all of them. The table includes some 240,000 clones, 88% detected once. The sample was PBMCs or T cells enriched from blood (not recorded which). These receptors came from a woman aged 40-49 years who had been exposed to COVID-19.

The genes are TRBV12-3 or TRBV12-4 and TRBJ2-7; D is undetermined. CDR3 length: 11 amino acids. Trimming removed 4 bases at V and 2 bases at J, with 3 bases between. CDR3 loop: CASSSTYEQYF. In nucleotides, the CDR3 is TGTGCCAGCAGTTCCACCTACGAGCAGTACTTC.

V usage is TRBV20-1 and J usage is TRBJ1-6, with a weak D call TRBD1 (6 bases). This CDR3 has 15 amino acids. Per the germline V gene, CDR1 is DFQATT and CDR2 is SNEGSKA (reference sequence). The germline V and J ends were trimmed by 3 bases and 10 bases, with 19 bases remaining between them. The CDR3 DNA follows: TGCAGTGCTAGTCCGAGGCTTCAGGGGCAATCACCCCTCCACTTT. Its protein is CSASPRLQGQSPLHF.

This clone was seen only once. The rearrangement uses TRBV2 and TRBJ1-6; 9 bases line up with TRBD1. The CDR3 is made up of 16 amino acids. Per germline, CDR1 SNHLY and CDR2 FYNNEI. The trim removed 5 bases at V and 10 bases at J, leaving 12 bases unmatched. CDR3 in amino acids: CASSLPGQGAGSPLHF. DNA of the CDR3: TGTGCCAGCAGTCTTCCGGGACAGGGTGCAGGATCACCCCTCCACTTT.

CDR3 loop: CASSFSGATNEKLFF. The CDR3 nucleotides are TGTGCCAGCAGCTTTTCAGGGGCAACTAATGAAAAACTGTTTTTT. V usage is TRBV11-2 and J usage is TRBJ1-4; TRBD1 might be the D (6 bases). CDR1 and CDR2 from the germline V gene are SGHAT and FQNNGV. Deletions cut 3 bases from V and 0 bases from J, with 8 bases between. CDR3 length: 15 amino acids.

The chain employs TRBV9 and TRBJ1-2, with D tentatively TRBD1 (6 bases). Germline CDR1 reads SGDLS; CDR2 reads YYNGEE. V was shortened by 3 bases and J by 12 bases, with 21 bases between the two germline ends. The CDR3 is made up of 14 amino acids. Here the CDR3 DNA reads TGTGCCAGCAGCGAGGTCCCTTCGGCAGGGGCCCACACCTTC. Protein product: CASSEVPSAGAHTF.

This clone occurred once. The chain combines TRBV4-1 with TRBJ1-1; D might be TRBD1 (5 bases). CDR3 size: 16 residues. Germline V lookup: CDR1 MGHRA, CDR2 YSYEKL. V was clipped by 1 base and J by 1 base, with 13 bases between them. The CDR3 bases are TGCGCCAGCAGCCAAGGGAGACAGATTCAGAACACTGAAGCTTTCTTT. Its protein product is CASSQGRQIQNTEAFF.

CDR3 amino acids: CASSQVRNTEAFF. CDR3 nucleotide sequence: TGTGCCAGCAGCCAAGTCCGGAACACTGAAGCTTTCTTT. This chain uses TRBV3-1 (or the pseudogene TRBV3-2) with TRBJ1-1; D is unresolved. The CDR3 has 13 amino acids. The germline CDR1 and CDR2 sequences are LGHDT and YNNKEL (reference sequence). With 1 base removed from V and 1 base from J, the gap between germline ends came to 4 bases.

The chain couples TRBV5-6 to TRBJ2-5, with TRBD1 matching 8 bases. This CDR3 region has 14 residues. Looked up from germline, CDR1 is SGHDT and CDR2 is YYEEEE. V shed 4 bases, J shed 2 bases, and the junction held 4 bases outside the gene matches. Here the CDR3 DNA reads TGTGCCAGCAGCCCGACAGGGGCACAAGAGACCCAGTACTTC. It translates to CASSPTGAQETQYF.

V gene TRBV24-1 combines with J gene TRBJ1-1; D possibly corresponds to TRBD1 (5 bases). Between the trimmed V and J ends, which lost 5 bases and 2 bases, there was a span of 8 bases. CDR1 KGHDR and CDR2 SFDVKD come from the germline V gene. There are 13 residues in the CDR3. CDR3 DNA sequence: TGTGCCACCAGTGGGGGCAGCAACACTGAAGCTTTCTTT. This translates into CATSGGSNTEAFF.

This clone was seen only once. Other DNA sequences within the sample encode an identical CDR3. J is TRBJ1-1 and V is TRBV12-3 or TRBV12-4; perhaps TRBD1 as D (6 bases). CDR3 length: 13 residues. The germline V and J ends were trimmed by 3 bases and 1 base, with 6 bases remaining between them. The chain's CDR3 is CASSLGQNTEAFF. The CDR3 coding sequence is TGTGCCAGCAGTTTGGGACAGAACACTGAAGCTTTCTTT.

CDR3 nucleotide sequence: TGTGCCAGCAGTGGGCGGACTAGCGGACTCCCCTCTGGGGCCAACGTCCTGACTTTC. Translation: CASSGRTSGLPSGANVLTF. This chain links TRBV2 with TRBJ2-6, with 10 bases matching TRBD2. The junction had 9 bases not matched to a gene; V was cut back by 4 bases and J by 0 bases. Germline CDR1 is SNHLY and CDR2 is FYNNEI. This CDR3 region has 19 residues.

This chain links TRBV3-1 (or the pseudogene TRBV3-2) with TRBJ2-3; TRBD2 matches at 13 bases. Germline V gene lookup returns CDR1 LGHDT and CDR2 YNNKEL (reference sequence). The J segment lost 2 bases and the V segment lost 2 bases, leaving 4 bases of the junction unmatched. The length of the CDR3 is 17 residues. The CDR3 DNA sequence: TGTGCCAGCAGCCAAAGAGGACTAGCGGGAGACACAGATACGCAGTATTTT. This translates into CASSQRGLAGDTDTQYF.

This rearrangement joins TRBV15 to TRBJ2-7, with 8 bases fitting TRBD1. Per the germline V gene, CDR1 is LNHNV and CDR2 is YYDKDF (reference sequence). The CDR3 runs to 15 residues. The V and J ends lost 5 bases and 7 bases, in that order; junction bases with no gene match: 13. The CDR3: CATSRRDRGSGEQYF. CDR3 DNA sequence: TGTGCCACCAGCCGACGAGACAGGGGTTCTGGGGAGCAGTACTTC.

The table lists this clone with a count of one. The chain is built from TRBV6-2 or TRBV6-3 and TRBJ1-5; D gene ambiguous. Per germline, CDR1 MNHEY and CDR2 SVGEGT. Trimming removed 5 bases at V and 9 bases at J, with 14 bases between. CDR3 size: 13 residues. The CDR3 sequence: CASSARNVSPQHF. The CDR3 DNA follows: TGTGCCAGCAGTGCGCGGAATGTCTCGCCCCAGCATTTT.

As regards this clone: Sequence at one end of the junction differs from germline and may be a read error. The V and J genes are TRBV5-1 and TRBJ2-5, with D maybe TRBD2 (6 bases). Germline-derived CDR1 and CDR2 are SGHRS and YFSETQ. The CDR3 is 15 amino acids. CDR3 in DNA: TGTGCCAGCAAAGGAGGGGTAGCAGCGCCAGAGACCCAGTACTTC. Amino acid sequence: CASKGGVAAPETQYF.

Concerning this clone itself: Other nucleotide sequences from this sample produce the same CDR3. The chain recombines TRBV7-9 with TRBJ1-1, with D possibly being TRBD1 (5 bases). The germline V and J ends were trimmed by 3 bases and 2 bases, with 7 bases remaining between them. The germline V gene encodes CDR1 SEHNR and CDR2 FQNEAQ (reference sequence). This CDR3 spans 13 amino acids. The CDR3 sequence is CASSFQGNTEAFF. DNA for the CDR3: TGTGCCAGCAGCTTTCAGGGAAACACTGAAGCTTTCTTT. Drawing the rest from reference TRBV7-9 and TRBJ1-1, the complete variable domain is DTGVSQNPRHKITKRGQNVTFRCDPISEHNRLYWYRQTLGQGPEFLTYFQNEAQLEKSRLLSDRFSAERPKGSFSTLEIQRTEQGDSAMYLCASSFQGNTEAFFGQGTRLTVV.

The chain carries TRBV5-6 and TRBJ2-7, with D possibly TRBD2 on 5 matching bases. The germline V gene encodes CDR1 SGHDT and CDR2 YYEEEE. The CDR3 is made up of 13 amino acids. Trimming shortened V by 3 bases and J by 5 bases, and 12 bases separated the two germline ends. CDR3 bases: TGTGCCAGCAGCTCGCCTAGCCGGGACGAGCAGTACTTC. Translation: CASSSPSRDEQYF.

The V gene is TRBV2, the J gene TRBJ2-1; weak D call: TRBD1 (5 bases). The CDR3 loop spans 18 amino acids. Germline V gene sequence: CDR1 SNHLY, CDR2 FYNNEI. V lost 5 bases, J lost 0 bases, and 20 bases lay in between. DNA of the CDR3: TGTGCCAGCAGTCCTAGAAAAGACAGTTCGTTCTCCTACAATGAGCAGTTCTTC. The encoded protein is CASSPRKDSSFSYNEQFF.

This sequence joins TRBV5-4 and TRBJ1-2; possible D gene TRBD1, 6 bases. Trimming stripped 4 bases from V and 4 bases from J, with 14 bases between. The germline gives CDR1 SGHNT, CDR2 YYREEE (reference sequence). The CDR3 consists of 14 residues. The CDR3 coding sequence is TGTGCCAGCAGCCTGGACAGTATGACCTATGGCTACACCTTC. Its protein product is CASSLDSMTYGYTF.

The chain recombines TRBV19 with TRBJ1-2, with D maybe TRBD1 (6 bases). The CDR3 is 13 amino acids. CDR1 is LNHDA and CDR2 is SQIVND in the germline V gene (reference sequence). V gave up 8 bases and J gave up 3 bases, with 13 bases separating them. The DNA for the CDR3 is TGTGCCAGTCAGGGGTATCCCGACTATGGCTACACCTTC. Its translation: CASQGYPDYGYTF. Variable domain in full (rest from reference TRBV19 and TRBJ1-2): DGGITQSPKYLFRKEGQNVTLSCEQNLNHDAMYWYRQDPGQGLRLIYYSQIVNDFQKGDIAEGYSVSREKKESFPLTVTSAQKNPTAFYLCASQGYPDYGYTFGSGTRLTVV.

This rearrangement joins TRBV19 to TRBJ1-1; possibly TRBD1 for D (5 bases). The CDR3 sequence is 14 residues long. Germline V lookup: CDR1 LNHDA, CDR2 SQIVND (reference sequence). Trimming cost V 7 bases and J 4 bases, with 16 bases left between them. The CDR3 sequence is CASTLSGGGTEAFF. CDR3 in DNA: TGTGCCAGTACCCTCTCGGGGGGTGGCACTGAAGCTTTCTTT.